One and the same sample provided the 18 T cell receptor beta chains below, sequenced in a study of blood T cell repertoires in COVID-19. Sequencing was performed with immunoSEQ multiplex PCR; in TCRdb, only in-frame clones are kept and a portion is missing. Altogether approximately 410,000 clones are present, more than 80% being singletons, with the ten largest covering 1.4%. The sample was peripheral blood. These receptors were obtained from a woman in her twenties or thirties with active or convalescent COVID-19.

This chain connects TRBV3-1 (or the pseudogene TRBV3-2) to TRBJ1-2; 7 nucleotides line up with TRBD1. CDR1 and CDR2 from the germline V gene are LGHDT and YNNKEL (reference sequence). After removal of 4 bases from V and 7 bases from J, the junction contained 15 bases not matched to a gene. The CDR3 contains 16 residues. The CDR3 loop is CASSRDSDLNYAGYTF. The CDR3 DNA reads TGTGCCAGCAGCCGGGACAGCGACCTGAATTATGCTGGCTACACCTTC.

The rearrangement joins TRBV5-6 to TRBJ2-1; 9 positions agree with TRBD2. CDR1 and CDR2 (germline): SGHDT, YYEEEE. Unmatched junction bases numbered 17, after V lost 5 bases and J lost 8 bases. The length of the CDR3 is 17 residues. CDR3 sequence reads: CASSNIAGEVLSHEQFF. CDR3 nucleotide sequence: TGTGCCAGCAGTAATATAGCGGGAGAGGTCCTTTCACATGAGCAGTTCTTC.

About this clone: The same CDR3 also results from other DNA sequences found in this sample. The gene calls are TRBV3-1 (or the pseudogene TRBV3-2) and TRBJ1-6; maybe TRBD1 (6 bases). Germline assignment: CDR1 LGHDT and CDR2 YNNKEL (reference sequence). V was clipped by 4 bases and J by 8 bases, with 9 bases between them. The CDR3 spans 13 residues. The CDR3 sequence is CASSRRGDSPLHF. The CDR3 DNA follows: TGTGCCAGCAGCCGCAGGGGAGATTCACCCCTCCACTTT.

This chain joins TRBV28 and TRBJ2-7; D remains unclear. The CDR3 extends over 11 amino acids. CDR1 and CDR2 (germline): MDHEN, SYDVKM. V was pared by 1 base and J by 6 bases, with 4 bases between. The CDR3 reads CASSLYSEQYF. The DNA of the CDR3 is TGTGCCAGCAGTTTATACTCCGAGCAGTACTTC.

The chain is built from TRBV9 and TRBJ2-2; D call uncertain. The germline V gene encodes CDR1 SGDLS and CDR2 YYNGEE. The CDR3 is 14 amino acids. V lost 6 bases and J 4 bases, leaving 13 bases between the germline ends. The CDR3 reads CASNNAILTGELFF. The CDR3 nucleotides read TGTGCCAGCAATAATGCGATTCTCACCGGGGAGCTGTTTTTT. Complete variable domain (other parts from reference TRBV9 and TRBJ2-2): DSGVTQTPKHLITATGQRVTLRCSPRSGDLSVYWYQQSLDQGLQFLIQYYNGEERAKGNILERFSAQQFPDLHSELNLSSLELGDSALYFCASNNAILTGELFFGEGSRLTVL.

The chain uses TRBV27 and TRBJ1-3; 11 bases align to TRBD1. V dropped 5 bases and J dropped 0; count of bases not matched to a gene: 3. CDR3 size: 16 residues. Per germline, CDR1 MNHEY and CDR2 SMNVEV (reference sequence). The DNA of the CDR3 is TGTGCCAGCAGTGGACAGGGGGCAAACTCTGGAAACACCATATATTTT. Its translation is CASSGQGANSGNTIYF.

The rearrangement joins TRBV5-6 to TRBJ1-4; 9 bases agree with TRBD1. Germline CDR1 is SGHDT and CDR2 is YYEEEE. This CDR3 comprises 15 residues. With V trimmed by 2 bases and J by 8 bases, 7 bases remained unmatched. The CDR3 DNA is TGTGCCAGCAGCTTCCGGACAGGGGCAGGGGAAAAACTGTTTTTT. Amino acid sequence: CASSFRTGAGEKLFF.

The chain has TRBV27 and TRBJ1-2; 12 nucleotides align to TRBD1. Unmatched junction bases numbered 5, after V lost 6 bases and J lost 3 bases. CDR3 length equals 15 residues. In germline, CDR1 is MNHEY, CDR2 SMNVEV (reference sequence). In DNA, the CDR3 is TGTGCCAGCAGGCAGGGACAGGGGGCATACTATGGCTACACCTTC. It is translated as CASRQGQGAYYGYTF.

V is TRBV7-9 and J is TRBJ2-1, with D tentatively TRBD2 (5 bases). From germline, CDR1 is SEHNR and CDR2 FQNEAQ (reference sequence). The CDR3 is 16 residues long. Trimming took off 5 bases at V and 0 bases at J, with 14 bases between the two ends. DNA for the CDR3: TGTGCCAGCAGCCAGGAGCGGAGGAGCTCCTACAATGAGCAGTTCTTC. Translated: CASSQERRSSYNEQFF.

The V call is TRBV6-5, the J call TRBJ2-1; unclear D gene. This CDR3 spans 15 amino acids. With 2 bases removed from V and 4 bases from J, the gap between germline ends came to 12 bases. CDR1 MNHEY and CDR2 SVGAGI come from the germline V gene. CDR3 loop: CASSYNPPPYNEQFF. The CDR3 nucleotides read TGTGCCAGCAGTTACAATCCTCCCCCTTACAATGAGCAGTTCTTC.

This clone has only a few counts. The chain recombines TRBV7-2 with TRBJ1-5; possibly TRBD1 for D (5 bases). The CDR3 has 17 amino acids. Trimming removed 1 base from V and 4 bases from J, with 17 bases in between. The germline V gene encodes CDR1 SGHTA and CDR2 FQGNSA. The chain's CDR3 is CASSLGFTGLENQPQHF. The CDR3 nucleotides are TGTGCCAGCAGCTTAGGCTTCACAGGACTAGAAAATCAGCCCCAGCATTTT.

This chain connects TRBV5-4 to TRBJ2-5; 10 positions match TRBD2. This CDR3 region has 16 residues. Trimming removed 3 bases from V and 5 bases from J; junction bases left unmatched: 10. Germline V gives CDR1 SGHNT, CDR2 YYREEE (reference sequence). In DNA, the CDR3 is TGTGCCAGCAGCTCTCAAAGCGGGAGGGCCATCGAGACCCAGTACTTC. It yields the protein CASSSQSGRAIETQYF.

J is TRBJ1-1 and V is TRBV14; D might be TRBD1 (6 bases). The CDR3 runs to 13 residues. From germline, CDR1 is SGHDN and CDR2 FVKESK. The V gene lost 0 bases and the J gene lost 9 bases, with 11 bases spanning the gap. The CDR3 bases are TGTGCCAGCAGCCAAGAATCTGGGACACAAGCTTTCTTT. Residues: CASSQESGTQAFF.

This chain uses TRBV19 with TRBJ1-2; 9 nucleotides line up with TRBD1. Unmatched junction bases numbered 6, after V lost 0 bases and J lost 7 bases. The CDR3 is made up of 15 amino acids. The germline V gene encodes CDR1 LNHDA and CDR2 SQIVND (reference sequence). The CDR3 here is CASSIDNHRGLGYTF. The DNA for the CDR3 is TGTGCCAGTAGTATAGATAACCACAGGGGGCTTGGCTACACCTTC.

This chain links TRBV14 with TRBJ1-2, with TRBD1 as a possible D gene (6 bases). V was pared by 8 bases and J by 3 bases, with 16 bases between. Germline V gives CDR1 SGHDN, CDR2 FVKESK. The CDR3 is 14 amino acids. The CDR3 region is CASRAQGGDYGYTF. CDR3 DNA sequence: TGTGCCAGCCGTGCACAGGGTGGAGACTATGGCTACACCTTC. Filled out from reference TRBV14 and TRBJ1-2, the complete variable domain reads EAGVTQFPSHSVIEKGQTVTLRCDPISGHDNLYWYRRVMGKEIKFLLHFVKESKQDESGMPNNRFLAERTGGTYSTLKVQPAELEDSGVYFCASRAQGGDYGYTFGSGTRLTVV.

The V and J genes are TRBV29-1 and TRBJ2-7; 9 bases are a match to TRBD1. The CDR3 totals 13 residues. Germline assignment: CDR1 SQVTM and CDR2 ANQGSEA. Trimming at V came to 4 bases and at J to 5 bases, leaving 6 bases not matched to a gene. CDR3 sequence (DNA): TGCAGCGTTGGTGGACAGGGGTTCCACGAGCAGTACTTC. Encoded protein: CSVGGQGFHEQYF.

V usage is TRBV6-6 and J usage is TRBJ1-1; 9 bases are a match to TRBD1. Germline V lookup: CDR1 MNHNY, CDR2 SVGAGI (reference sequence). The CDR3 covers 15 residues. With V trimmed by 0 bases and J by 1 base, 0 bases remained unmatched. The CDR3 coding sequence is TGTGCCAGCAGTTACTCGGACAGGGGGAACACTGAAGCTTTCTTT. Translated, it gives CASSYSDRGNTEAFF.

This clone was recorded a few times. The chain combines TRBV3-1 (or the pseudogene TRBV3-2) with TRBJ1-2; D gene uncertain. The ends were cut back, 5 bases at V and 4 bases at J, with 5 bases in the middle. Germline lookup yields CDR1 LGHDT and CDR2 YNNKEL (reference sequence). The CDR3 has 11 amino acids. This CDR3 is CASSSAYGYTF. DNA for the CDR3: TGTGCCAGCAGCAGCGCCTATGGCTACACCTTC.